The 29 T cell receptor beta chains listed next were all sequenced from one sample in a study of Graves' ophthalmopathy and Graves' hyperthyroidism. Scientists amplified the TCR beta CDR3 regions from RNA transcripts. HTBI primers were used in a first-round RT-PCR, which preceded a second-round multiplex PCR. TCRdb re-analysed the multiplex PCR reads in MiXCR, keeping a single row per CDR3 protein. The sample has almost 750,000 distinct CDR3 sequences; approximately 40% are singletons. Sequencing input: peripheral blood. The receptors derive from an adult man with Graves' ophthalmopathy.

This clonotype was found many times. V and J are TRBV7-3 and TRBJ1-2; TRBD1 matches 10 bases. V dropped 4 bases and J dropped 4; count of bases not matched to a gene: 3. CDR1 is SGHTA, CDR2 FQGTGA, per germline. The CDR3 consists of 14 residues. The CDR3 spells CASSSGQGVYGYTF. CDR3 coding DNA: TGTGCCAGCAGCTCCGGACAGGGGGTCTATGGCTACACCTTC.

This chain joins TRBV11-3 and TRBJ1-6, with 11 bases that match TRBD1. Germline V gives CDR1 SGHNT, CDR2 YENEEA. CDR3 size: 18 residues. V lost 0 bases to trimming and J lost 4 bases; unmatched junction nucleotides: 5. CDR3 nucleotide sequence: TGTGCCAGCAGCTTAGATTATGGACAGGGGGCTTATAATTCACCCCTCCACTTT. Amino acid sequence: CASSLDYGQGAYNSPLHF.

The chain is built from TRBV9 and TRBJ1-4, with D perhaps TRBD1 (5 bases). The germline CDR1 and CDR2 sequences are SGDLS and YYNGEE. V lost 2 bases and J lost 7, with 12 bases in between. This CDR3 is 14 amino acids long. CDR3 amino acids: CASSVRVNTEKLFF. The CDR3 bases are TGTGCCAGCAGCGTCAGGGTGAACACTGAAAAACTGTTTTTT.

The genes are TRBV24-1 and TRBJ2-7, with D possibly TRBD2 on 5 matching bases. Germline CDR1 and CDR2: KGHDR and SFDVKD. CDR3 length equals 14 residues. V was clipped by 3 bases and J by 0 bases, with 8 bases between them. The chain's CDR3 is CATSDRGSSYEQYF. CDR3 nucleotide sequence: TGTGCCACCAGTGATCGAGGGAGCTCCTACGAGCAGTACTTC.

This clonotype was detected only a few times. The chain recombines TRBV7-8 with TRBJ2-7; 16 bases match TRBD2. Looked up from germline, CDR1 is SGHVS and CDR2 is FQNEAQ. CDR3 length: 18 amino acids. Losses at the gene ends were 5 bases for V and 3 bases for J; bases not matched to a gene: 10. The CDR3 DNA reads as TGTGCCAGCAGCCCTGGGACTAGCGGGGGGGCCGGGTTCTACGAGCAGTACTTC. Its protein product is CASSPGTSGGAGFYEQYF.

The rearrangement uses TRBV29-1 and TRBJ2-2, with D possibly matching TRBD2 (6 bases). V gave up 7 bases and J gave up 5 bases, with 14 bases separating them. CDR1 SQVTM and CDR2 ANQGSEA come from the germline V gene. The CDR3 sequence is 13 residues long. As DNA, the CDR3 is TGCAGCGCCGGGACTCCGGATACCGGGGAGCTGTTTTTT. This encodes CSAGTPDTGELFF.

This clonotype appeared many times. J is TRBJ1-2 and V is TRBV2, with unresolved D. The CDR3 runs 13 residues. Germline V gives CDR1 SNHLY, CDR2 FYNNEI. Trimming shortened V by 7 bases and J by 0 bases, and 9 bases separated the two germline ends. In DNA, the CDR3 is TGTGCCAGCATTGTCAGTGCTAACTATGGCTACACCTTC. Encoded protein: CASIVSANYGYTF.

The sample holds a few counts of this clonotype. CDR3 sequence reads: CAWSVRGDTEAFF. DNA for the CDR3: TGTGCCTGGAGTGTAAGGGGTGACACTGAAGCTTTCTTT. V is TRBV30 and J is TRBJ1-1; tentatively, D is TRBD1 (5 bases). CDR1 and CDR2 from the germline V gene are GTSNPN and SVGIG (reference sequence). CDR3 size: 13 residues. V gave up 0 bases and J gave up 3 bases, with 8 bases separating them.

The table lists this clonotype with a few counts. A read error may account for a junction end that differs from germline. This chain links TRBV11-2 with TRBJ2-7; D is perhaps TRBD2 (6 bases). The germline gives CDR1 SGHAT, CDR2 FQNNGV. The CDR3 contains 14 residues. CDR3 sequence (DNA): TGCGCCAGCAGCCAAGACGGAGGGGTCGGCGAGCAGTACTTC. It yields the protein CASSQDGGVGEQYF.

Of note for this clonotype: A clone one base away is much larger, so this may be a read error. The rearrangement links TRBV7-2 to TRBJ2-6; D might be TRBD1 (6 bases). The germline V gene has CDR1 SGHTA and CDR2 FQGNSA. CDR3 length: 16 residues. Written as DNA, the CDR3 is TGTGCCAGCAGCGCCCCGGACAGTTCTGGGGCCAACGTCGTGACTTTC. This codes for CASSAPDSSGANVVTF.

For this clonotype: The conserved final phenylalanine or tryptophan is absent from the CDR3, which likely points to a read error. The chain uses TRBV12-3 or TRBV12-4 and TRBJ1-1, with 10 bases aligning to TRBD1. J was trimmed by 5 bases and V by 5 bases; bases with no gene match: 5. The CDR3 loop spans 14 amino acids. The CDR3 coding sequence is TGTGCCAGCAGTCCGCGGACAGGGGGGACTGAAGCTTTCCTT. Its translation: CASSPRTGGTEAFL.

This clonotype was counted a few times. This chain uses TRBV5-5 with TRBJ1-4; D gene unclear. The CDR3 contains 13 residues. Germline loops: CDR1 SGHKS, CDR2 YYEKEE (reference sequence). Deletions cut 0 bases from V and 9 bases from J, with 9 bases between. The CDR3 sequence is CASSLVGRQKLFF. The CDR3 DNA is TGTGCCAGCAGCTTGGTCGGCAGACAAAAACTGTTTTTT.

This clonotype has only a few counts. V and J are TRBV7-2 and TRBJ1-5; D is unclear. This CDR3 contains 15 residues. Per the germline V gene, CDR1 is SGHTA and CDR2 is FQGNSA. Trimming took off 1 base at V and 0 bases at J, with 7 bases between the two ends. CDR3: CASSLGHGSNQPQHF. CDR3 sequence (DNA): TGTGCCAGCAGCTTAGGACACGGTAGCAATCAGCCCCAGCATTTT.

The rearrangement links TRBV29-1 to TRBJ2-5, with TRBD2 matching 8 bases. After removal of 8 bases from V and 0 bases from J, the junction contained 2 bases not matched to a gene. The germline V gene encodes CDR1 SQVTM and CDR2 ANQGSEA. The CDR3 length is 12 residues. CDR3 in DNA: TGCAGCCCGGGAGGGAACCAAGAGACCCAGTACTTC. Translated, it gives CSPGGNQETQYF. Combining the CDR3 with reference TRBV29-1 and TRBJ2-5 gives the whole variable domain SAVISQKPSRDICQRGTSLTIQCQVDSQVTMMFWYRQQPGQSLTLIATANQGSEATYESGFVIDKFPISRPNLTFSTLTVSNMSPEDSSIYLCSPGGNQETQYFGPGTRLLVL.

In the case of this clonotype: Relative to the germline gene, one junction end is altered; a read error may explain this. The V gene is TRBV29-1, the J gene TRBJ1-1, with 8 bases identical to TRBD1. Germline loops: CDR1 SQVTM, CDR2 ANQGSEA. This CDR3 contains 13 residues. CDR3 nucleotide sequence: TGCAGCGTTGCCCAGACAGGGGACACTGAAGCTCTCTTT. Translating it yields CSVAQTGDTEALF.

This clonotype was recorded a few times. This chain links TRBV7-8 with TRBJ2-5; 8 bases line up with TRBD2. V shed 0 bases, J shed 2 bases, and the junction held 8 bases outside the gene matches. The CDR3 contains 17 residues. Germline CDR1 reads SGHVS; CDR2 reads FQNEAQ. Here the CDR3 reads CASSLARIAGTQETQYF. The CDR3 region has the DNA TGTGCCAGCAGCTTAGCGAGGATAGCGGGGACACAAGAGACCCAGTACTTC.

The rearrangement joins TRBV7-9 to TRBJ2-6; D may be TRBD2 (5 bases). The germline V gene encodes CDR1 SEHNR and CDR2 FQNEAQ (reference sequence). Trimming stripped 4 bases from V and 0 bases from J, with 19 bases between. The CDR3 extends over 19 amino acids. The CDR3: CASSSPKREKHSGANVLTF. The CDR3 bases are TGTGCCAGCAGCTCCCCCAAACGGGAAAAACACTCTGGGGCCAACGTCCTGACTTTC.

The rearrangement joins TRBV2 to TRBJ2-7, with a tentative D call TRBD2 (9 bases). Germline CDR1 SNHLY, CDR2 FYNNEI. The CDR3 is made up of 22 amino acids. The V end was cut by 3 bases, the J end by 4 bases, with 37 bases between. CDR3 protein: CASSDALPRLTGARTSAYEQYF. Here the CDR3 DNA reads TGTGCCAGCAGTGATGCCCTCCCCCGCCTGACAGGGGCTAGGACTAGCGCATACGAGCAGTACTTC. Full variable domain (rest looked up from reference TRBV2 and TRBJ2-7): EPEVTQTPSHQVTQMGQEVILRCVPISNHLYFYWYRQILGQKVEFLVSFYNNEISEKSEIFDDQFSVERPDGSNFTLKIRSTKLEDSAMYFCASSDALPRLTGARTSAYEQYFGPGTRLTVT.

In its sample, this clonotype was seen a few times. This sequence joins TRBV19 and TRBJ1-2; D possibly corresponds to TRBD1 (6 bases). V was shortened by 9 bases and J by 4 bases, with 21 bases between the two germline ends. CDR3 size: 15 residues. Germline CDR1 LNHDA, CDR2 SQIVND (reference sequence). The CDR3 sequence is CARYDHGGHRYGYTF. The CDR3 DNA sequence: TGTGCCAGATATGATCACGGGGGCCATCGCTATGGCTACACCTTC.

This clonotype was recorded at least ten times. The chain links TRBV10-2 to TRBJ2-5; TRBD2 agrees at 12 bases. CDR3 length equals 15 residues. Germline V gives CDR1 WSHSY, CDR2 SAAADI. V shed 0 bases, J shed 4 bases, and the junction held 0 bases outside the gene matches. CDR3: CASSESTSGGETQYF. The CDR3 coding sequence is TGCGCCAGCAGTGAGTCGACTAGCGGGGGAGAGACCCAGTACTTC.

The CDR3 region has the DNA TGCAGTGCTAGAACGCCGGGGACTTCTGAAGCTTTCTTT. This translates into CSARTPGTSEAFF. This sequence joins TRBV20-1 and TRBJ1-1; D perhaps matches TRBD1 (5 bases). V was cut by 2 bases and J by 6 bases, with 13 bases left in between. CDR1 DFQATT and CDR2 SNEGSKA come from the germline V gene (reference sequence). This CDR3 contains 13 residues.

CDR3 nucleotides: TGTGCCAGCAGTTTATCACAGGGGGTGGGAAAACTGTTTTTT. Translation: CASSLSQGVGKLFF. The chain uses TRBV25-1 and TRBJ1-4, with 8 nucleotides matching TRBD1. Looked up from germline, CDR1 is MGHDK and CDR2 is SYGVNS. V shed 5 bases and J 10 bases; nucleotides not matched to a gene: 9. The CDR3 has 14 residues.

The chain recombines TRBV20-1 with TRBJ1-4; no clear D gene. V lost 7 bases and J 6 bases, leaving 18 bases between the germline ends. Looked up from germline, CDR1 is DFQATT and CDR2 is SNEGSKA (reference sequence). The CDR3 loop spans 14 amino acids. The CDR3 loop reads CSVSPGEVDEKLFF. The CDR3, as DNA: TGCAGTGTATCCCCGGGTGAGGTGGATGAAAAACTGTTTTTT.

The sample holds a few counts of this clonotype. The chain is built from TRBV2 and TRBJ2-7; no clear D gene. V was shortened by 3 bases and J by 2 bases, with 11 bases between the two germline ends. CDR3 size: 14 residues. CDR1 is SNHLY and CDR2 is FYNNEI in the germline V gene. The CDR3: CASSERQVTYEQYF. CDR3 coding DNA: TGTGCCAGCAGTGAGCGGCAGGTAACCTACGAGCAGTACTTC.

This chain joins TRBV25-1 and TRBJ2-2; D is unresolved. The CDR3 is made up of 16 amino acids. Looked up from germline, CDR1 is MGHDK and CDR2 is SYGVNS. V was trimmed by 3 bases and J by 2 bases, leaving 13 bases between them. CDR3 sequence (DNA): TGTGCCAGCAGTGATAGTGCCGGGTTCAACACCGGGGAGCTGTTTTTT. This encodes CASSDSAGFNTGELFF.

The chain carries TRBV9 and TRBJ1-3; D not resolved. Trimming removed 5 bases from V and 0 bases from J, with 9 bases in between. Germline V gene lookup returns CDR1 SGDLS and CDR2 YYNGEE. This CDR3 comprises 14 residues. In nucleotides, the CDR3 is TGTGCCAGCAGTTGGAGGAGCTCTGGAAACACCATATATTTT. Amino acid sequence: CASSWRSSGNTIYF. The variable domain in full, completed from reference TRBV9 and TRBJ1-3, reads DSGVTQTPKHLITATGQRVTLRCSPRSGDLSVYWYQQSLDQGLQFLIQYYNGEERAKGNILERFSAQQFPDLHSELNLSSLELGDSALYFCASSWRSSGNTIYFGEGSWLTVV.

V is TRBV18 and J is TRBJ1-2; 8 bases map to TRBD1. The CDR3 length is 12 residues. V shed 3 bases and J 6 bases; nucleotides not matched to a gene: 0. Germline V gene sequence: CDR1 KGHSH, CDR2 LQKENI. CDR3 residues: CASSPDRDGYTF. The DNA of the CDR3 is TGTGCCAGCTCACCGGACAGGGATGGCTACACCTTC.

This clonotype turned up a few times. This chain connects TRBV4-2 to TRBJ2-5, with D perhaps TRBD2 (6 bases). Germline V gives CDR1 LGHNA, CDR2 YNFKEQ. The V end was cut by 1 base, the J end by 5 bases, with 14 bases between. The CDR3 contains 15 residues. CDR3 bases: TGTGCCAGCAGCCAAGGGGTAGGAGGGGACGAGACCCAGTACTTC. Its translation: CASSQGVGGDETQYF.

Points on this clonotype: Possible read error: a much larger clone is one base away. This chain links TRBV7-9 with TRBJ1-5, with D perhaps matching TRBD1 (6 bases). Per germline, CDR1 SEHNR and CDR2 FQNEAQ (reference sequence). The CDR3 is 13 residues long. The CDR3 DNA sequence: TGTGCCAGCAGCCAGGGGAGCAATCAGCCCCGGCATTTT. Amino acids: CASSQGSNQPRHF.